Below, 26 T cell receptor beta chains from the same sample are listed, as sequenced in a study of T cell changes during pregnancy in multiple sclerosis. Using immunoSEQ multiplex PCR, the repertoire was profiled, and TCRdb retains in-frame clones only, with some absent. The sample comprises 90,000 to 150,000 clones, approximately 95% of which are singletons, and 6.2% rests with the top ten. This specimen was peripheral blood, taken before pregnancy. The receptor set was obtained from a female donor with multiple sclerosis, enrolled in a pregnancy study.

The V call is TRBV2, the J call TRBJ2-7; 7 positions match TRBD1. Per the germline V gene, CDR1 is SNHLY and CDR2 is FYNNEI. This CDR3 spans 13 amino acids. V lost 6 bases, J lost 2 bases, and 4 bases stayed unmatched. CDR3 coding DNA: TGTGCCAGCAGCCGGGACAGACCCTACGAGCAGTACTTC. Residues: CASSRDRPYEQYF.

CDR3 loop: CASKGTGIYNEQFF. CDR3 nucleotides: TGTGCCAGCAAGGGGACAGGGATCTACAATGAGCAGTTCTTC. The chain has TRBV2 and TRBJ2-1; 9 bases map to TRBD1. Germline CDR1 reads SNHLY; CDR2 reads FYNNEI. Trimming removed 7 bases from V and 3 bases from J; junction bases left unmatched: 4. This CDR3 contains 14 residues.

This chain uses TRBV27 with TRBJ2-3; tentative D call: TRBD1 (6 bases). CDR1 MNHEY and CDR2 SMNVEV come from the germline V gene (reference sequence). Deletions cut 5 bases from V and 4 bases from J, with 13 bases between. This CDR3 spans 14 amino acids. The CDR3 sequence is CASSPGTSADTQYF. In nucleotides, the CDR3 is TGTGCCAGCAGTCCGGGGACATCAGCAGATACGCAGTATTTT.

The rearrangement joins TRBV5-1 to TRBJ1-2; TRBD1 aligns across 8 bases. CDR3 length: 13 amino acids. Germline lookup yields CDR1 SGHRS and CDR2 YFSETQ. Trimming removed 4 bases from V and 6 bases from J; junction bases left unmatched: 5. CDR3 nucleotide sequence: TGCGCCAGCAGCACACAGGGGGGAGATGGCTACACCTTC. Its protein is CASSTQGGDGYTF.

This CDR3 reads CAASRDRGQYEKLFF. DNA of the CDR3: TGTGCCGCGTCCCGGGACAGGGGGCAGTATGAAAAACTGTTTTTT. The chain is built from TRBV30 and TRBJ1-4; 12 bases match TRBD1. Trimming at V came to 8 bases and at J to 6 bases, leaving 10 bases not matched to a gene. Germline V lookup: CDR1 GTSNPN, CDR2 SVGIG (reference sequence). CDR3 length: 15 residues.

This clone was counted a few times. This chain joins TRBV18 and TRBJ1-1; no definite D call. The CDR3 extends over 14 amino acids. V shed 3 bases and J shed 2 bases, with 10 bases lying between them. Germline V lookup: CDR1 KGHSH, CDR2 LQKENI. The CDR3 DNA follows: TGTGCCAGCTCACCCGCGTTGCGAAACACTGAAGCTTTCTTT. Its translation: CASSPALRNTEAFF.

The J gene is TRBJ2-5, the V gene TRBV5-1; possibly TRBD1 for D (5 bases). CDR1 SGHRS and CDR2 YFSETQ come from the germline V gene. Trimming shortened V by 6 bases and J by 5 bases, and 17 bases separated the two germline ends. This CDR3 region has 14 residues. The CDR3 DNA sequence: TGCGCCAGCACTTCCCTCCGGGCAGGGGAGACCCAGTACTTC. This gives the protein CASTSLRAGETQYF.

The chain is built from TRBV5-4 and TRBJ2-7; no reliable D call. Germline CDR1 is SGHNT and CDR2 is YYREEE (reference sequence). Trimming cost V 0 bases and J 3 bases, with 7 bases left between them. The length of the CDR3 is 13 residues. The CDR3 sequence: CASSLVGLYEQYF. CDR3 nucleotide sequence: TGTGCCAGCAGCTTGGTGGGCCTCTACGAGCAGTACTTC.

The chain is built from TRBV5-1 and TRBJ2-7; D is perhaps TRBD1 (6 bases). Between the trimmed V and J ends, which lost 5 bases and 3 bases, there was a span of 15 bases. The CDR3 is 14 residues long. Germline loops: CDR1 SGHRS, CDR2 YFSETQ. CDR3: CASRGTSAYYEQYF. Here the CDR3 DNA reads TGCGCCAGCAGGGGGACAAGCGCTTACTACGAGCAGTACTTC.

This clone is a singleton in its sample. CDR3 amino acids: CASSLDRVNTEAFF. DNA of the CDR3: TGTGCCAGCAGCTTAGACAGGGTGAACACTGAAGCTTTCTTT. The chain joins TRBV4-2 to TRBJ1-1, with TRBD1 matching over 7 bases. Germline CDR1 reads LGHNA; CDR2 reads YNFKEQ. Unmatched junction bases numbered 3, after V lost 5 bases and J lost 0 bases. There are 14 residues in the CDR3.

V and J are TRBV5-1 and TRBJ2-1; TRBD2 matches 11 bases. This CDR3 is built from 15 residues. V was pared by 4 bases and J by 7 bases, with 7 bases of the junction left unmatched. CDR1 and CDR2 from the germline V gene are SGHRS and YFSETQ. The CDR3 protein is CASSPNSGGANEQFF. CDR3 nucleotides: TGCGCCAGCAGCCCTAATAGCGGGGGGGCAAATGAGCAGTTCTTC.

The rearrangement links TRBV9 to TRBJ2-3; D is possibly TRBD2 (7 bases). Germline CDR1 SGDLS, CDR2 YYNGEE. CDR3 length: 14 residues. V lost 4 bases and J 3 bases, leaving 12 bases between the germline ends. The CDR3 coding sequence is TGTGCCAGCAGCCTGGGGGGGGCGACAGATACGCAGTATTTT. The encoded protein is CASSLGGATDTQYF.

In the case of this clone: Other DNA sequences in the sample encode the same CDR3. The J gene is TRBJ2-7, the V gene TRBV18; 15 bases match TRBD2. CDR1 KGHSH and CDR2 LQKENI come from the germline V gene. CDR3 length: 15 residues. The trim removed 2 bases at V and 4 bases at J, leaving 0 bases unmatched. CDR3 in amino acids: CASSPGTSGRYEQYF. The CDR3 DNA is TGTGCCAGCTCACCAGGGACTAGCGGGAGGTACGAGCAGTACTTC. Supplemented by reference TRBV18 and TRBJ2-7, the full variable domain reads NAGVMQNPRHLVRRRGQEARLRCSPMKGHSHVYWYRQLPEEGLKFMVYLQKENIIDESGMPKERFSAEFPKEGPSILRIQQVVRGDSAAYFCASSPGTSGRYEQYFGPGTRLTVT.

The chain links TRBV5-8 to TRBJ2-2; the D gene is possibly TRBD2 (6 bases). Trimming cost V 4 bases and J 1 base, with 11 bases left between them. This CDR3 comprises 15 residues. Germline V gene lookup returns CDR1 SGHTS and CDR2 YDEGEE. The CDR3 is CASSRLRENTGELFF. CDR3 DNA: TGTGCCAGCAGCCGCTTGCGGGAGAACACCGGGGAGCTGTTTTTT.

This rearrangement joins TRBV7-8 to TRBJ2-5, with D tentatively TRBD2 (6 bases). Trimming took off 1 base at V and 5 bases at J, with 11 bases between the two ends. Germline CDR1 is SGHVS and CDR2 is FQNEAQ. The CDR3 covers 14 residues. The CDR3 sequence is CASSLDGLRETQYF. Written as DNA, the CDR3 is TGTGCCAGCAGCTTAGATGGACTAAGGGAGACCCAGTACTTC.

This clone was picked up a small number of times. This rearrangement joins TRBV9 to TRBJ2-1; TRBD2 is a possible D gene (5 bases). V was clipped by 1 base and J by 9 bases, with 11 bases between them. There are 13 residues in the CDR3. Germline CDR1 is SGDLS and CDR2 is YYNGEE. The CDR3 here is CASSVWERAEQFF. The CDR3, as DNA: TGTGCCAGCAGCGTATGGGAGAGGGCTGAGCAGTTCTTC.

The V call is TRBV5-4, the J call TRBJ2-7; 8 bases match TRBD2. Germline loops: CDR1 SGHNT, CDR2 YYREEE (reference sequence). The CDR3 length is 17 residues. Trimming took 0 bases from V and 4 from J; bases not matched to a gene: 12. CDR3 in DNA: TGTGCCAGCAGCTTGGAGCTACGCGGGGGGAAAGGGTACGAGCAGTACTTC. Translated, it gives CASSLELRGGKGYEQYF.

The chain has TRBV12-5 and TRBJ2-6, with 9 nucleotides matching TRBD1. CDR1 and CDR2 (germline): LGHNT, FRNRAP. The CDR3 is 18 amino acids. The J segment lost 1 base and the V segment lost 5 bases, leaving 9 bases of the junction unmatched. DNA of the CDR3: TGTGCTAGTGGTGGGTACAGGGGGCGCAGATCTGGGGCCAACGTCCTGACTTTC. This gives the protein CASGGYRGRRSGANVLTF.

The V gene is TRBV5-5, the J gene TRBJ1-5, with 7 bases that match TRBD1. Per the germline V gene, CDR1 is SGHKS and CDR2 is YYEKEE (reference sequence). V was pared by 6 bases and J by 3 bases, with 12 bases of the junction left unmatched. This CDR3 comprises 16 residues. CDR3 coding DNA: TGTGCCAGCACCGTCAATCCGACAGGGATCAATCAGCCCCAGCATTTT. Amino acid sequence: CASTVNPTGINQPQHF.

The rearrangement joins TRBV30 to TRBJ2-7; 9 positions match TRBD1. The CDR3 spans 14 residues. The V gene's germline CDR1 is GTSNPN and CDR2 SVGIG (reference sequence). After removal of 4 bases from V and 3 bases from J, the junction contained 7 bases not matched to a gene. The CDR3 DNA is TGTGCCTGGACAAAGACAGGGGGAGACTACGAGCAGTACTTC. Protein: CAWTKTGGDYEQYF.

The chain links TRBV5-1 to TRBJ2-5; D is possibly TRBD2 (5 bases). Looked up from germline, CDR1 is SGHRS and CDR2 is YFSETQ. This CDR3 is built from 13 residues. V was trimmed by 2 bases and J by 5 bases, leaving 10 bases between them. The CDR3 sequence: CASSFGVWETQYF. CDR3 sequence (DNA): TGCGCCAGCAGCTTCGGGGTTTGGGAGACCCAGTACTTC.

The chain recombines TRBV10-3 with TRBJ2-3; TRBD1 matches 8 bases. Per the germline V gene, CDR1 is ENHRY and CDR2 is SYGVKD. The V segment lost 10 bases and the J segment 2 bases; nucleotides outside the gene matches: 17. This CDR3 has 17 residues. CDR3 sequence (DNA): TGTGCCACCAGGGGGCCTAACGGCAACTTCAACACAGATACGCAGTATTTT. Protein: CATRGPNGNFNTDTQYF.

V is TRBV7-3 and J is TRBJ2-3; D might be TRBD2 (5 bases). The CDR3 is made up of 12 amino acids. The V and J ends lost 4 bases and 6 bases respectively, with 8 bases between them. Germline values: CDR1 SGHTA, CDR2 FQGTGA. The CDR3 nucleotides are TGTGCCAGCAGCTCGCCGGGGGATACGCAGTATTTT. Translating gives CASSSPGDTQYF.

This rearrangement joins TRBV4-2 to TRBJ1-1, with 12 bases identical to TRBD1. Germline CDR1 LGHNA, CDR2 YNFKEQ. V was pared by 0 bases and J by 1 base, with 6 bases of the junction left unmatched. The CDR3 sequence is 18 residues long. CDR3: CASSQDSGQGAGNTEAFF. The CDR3 DNA is TGTGCCAGCAGCCAAGATTCGGGACAGGGGGCTGGGAACACTGAAGCTTTCTTT.

The V call is TRBV5-6, the J call TRBJ1-2; D remains ambiguous. Germline loops: CDR1 SGHDT, CDR2 YYEEEE. There are 14 residues in the CDR3. Trimming cost V 4 bases and J 0 bases, with 10 bases left between them. CDR3 amino acids: CASSPRSTNYGYTF. The CDR3 DNA reads TGTGCCAGCAGCCCTCGGTCGACTAACTATGGCTACACCTTC.

This chain links TRBV7-3 with TRBJ1-1; D might be TRBD1 (6 bases). Trimming left V 3 bases short and J 1 base short, with 15 bases between. This CDR3 region has 16 residues. The germline CDR1 and CDR2 sequences are SGHTA and FQGTGA. The CDR3 bases are TGTGCCAGCAGCTTGATCAAGAAACAGGGGAACACTGAAGCTTTCTTT. Translated: CASSLIKKQGNTEAFF.